The source of this TCR beta chain is a study of response to subunit inactivated influenza vaccine. The CDR3 covers 15 residues. The V and J ends lost 2 bases and 2 bases respectively, with 14 bases between them. The germline CDR1 and CDR2 sequences are SGHRS and YFSETQ. This clonotype was counted ten times or more. The antigen remains unidentified. TCRdb redid the calling of the RT-PCR reads with MiXCR, one entry per CDR3 protein. The sample yields 800,000 or so distinct CDR3 sequences, about 20% seen once. Study results and caveats: A suggestion made by the authors is that each seasonal influenza vaccination recruits few new T cells.

The specimen was PBMCs from blood, collected approximately 5 days after vaccination. This sequence joins TRBV5-1 and TRBJ2-7; possibly TRBD1 for D (6 bases). The origin of this receptor is a man in his fifties or sixties who received an inactivated influenza vaccine. This CDR3 reads CASSLDGQSAYEQYF. The CDR3 nucleotides read TGCGCCAGCAGCTTAGACGGACAGAGCGCCTACGAGCAGTACTTC.